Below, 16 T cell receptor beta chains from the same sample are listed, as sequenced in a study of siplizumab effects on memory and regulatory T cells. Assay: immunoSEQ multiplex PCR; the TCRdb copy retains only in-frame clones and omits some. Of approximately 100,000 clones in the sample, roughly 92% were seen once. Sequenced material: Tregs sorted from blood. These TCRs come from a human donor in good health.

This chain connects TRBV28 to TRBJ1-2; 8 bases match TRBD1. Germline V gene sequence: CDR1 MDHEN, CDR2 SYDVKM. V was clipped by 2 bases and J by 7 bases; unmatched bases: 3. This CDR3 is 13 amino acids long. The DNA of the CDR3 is TGTGCCAGCAGTTTACAGGGGGCGCGTGGCTACACCTTC. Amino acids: CASSLQGARGYTF.

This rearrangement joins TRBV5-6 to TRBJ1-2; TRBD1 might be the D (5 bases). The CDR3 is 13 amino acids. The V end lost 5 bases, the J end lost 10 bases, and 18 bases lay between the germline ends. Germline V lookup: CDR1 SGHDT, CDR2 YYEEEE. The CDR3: CASRKEGVRDYTF. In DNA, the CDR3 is TGTGCCAGCAGGAAGGAAGGGGTACGGGACTACACCTTC.

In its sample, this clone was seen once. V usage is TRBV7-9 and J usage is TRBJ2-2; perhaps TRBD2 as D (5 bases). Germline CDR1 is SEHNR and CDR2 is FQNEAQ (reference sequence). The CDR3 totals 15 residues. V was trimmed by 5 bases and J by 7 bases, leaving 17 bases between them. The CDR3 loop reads CASSAGGGFSGELFF. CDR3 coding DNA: TGTGCCAGCAGCGCGGGCGGTGGCTTCAGCGGGGAGCTGTTTTTT.

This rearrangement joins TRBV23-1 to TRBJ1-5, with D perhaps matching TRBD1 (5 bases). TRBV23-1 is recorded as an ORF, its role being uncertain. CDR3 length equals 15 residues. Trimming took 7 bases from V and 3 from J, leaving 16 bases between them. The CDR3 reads CASKVHGTVNQPQHF. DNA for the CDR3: TGCGCCAGCAAGGTACACGGGACCGTCAATCAGCCCCAGCATTTT.

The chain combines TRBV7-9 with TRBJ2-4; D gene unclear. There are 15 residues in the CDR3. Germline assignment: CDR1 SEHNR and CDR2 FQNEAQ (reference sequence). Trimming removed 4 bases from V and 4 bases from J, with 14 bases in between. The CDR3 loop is CASSSQPHTKNIQYF. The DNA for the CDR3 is TGTGCCAGCAGCTCCCAACCCCACACTAAAAACATTCAGTACTTC. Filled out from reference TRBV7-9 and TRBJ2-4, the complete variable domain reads DTGVSQNPRHKITKRGQNVTFRCDPISEHNRLYWYRQTLGQGPEFLTYFQNEAQLEKSRLLSDRFSAERPKGSFSTLEIQRTEQGDSAMYLCASSSQPHTKNIQYFGAGTRLSVL.

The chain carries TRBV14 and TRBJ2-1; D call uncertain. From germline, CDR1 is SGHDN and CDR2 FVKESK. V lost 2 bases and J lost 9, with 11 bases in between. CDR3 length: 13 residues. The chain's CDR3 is CASSQMTGTEQFF. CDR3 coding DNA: TGTGCCAGCAGCCAAATGACGGGCACTGAGCAGTTCTTC.

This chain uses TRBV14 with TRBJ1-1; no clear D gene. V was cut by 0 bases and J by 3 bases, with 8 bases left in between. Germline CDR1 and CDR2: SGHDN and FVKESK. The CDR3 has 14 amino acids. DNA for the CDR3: TGTGCCAGCAGCCAAGAAGTAGGGCACACTGAAGCTTTCTTT. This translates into CASSQEVGHTEAFF.

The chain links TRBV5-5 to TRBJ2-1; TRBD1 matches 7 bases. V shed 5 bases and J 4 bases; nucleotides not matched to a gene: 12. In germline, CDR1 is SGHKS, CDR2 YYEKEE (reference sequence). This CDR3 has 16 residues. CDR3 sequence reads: CASRRSGTDHYNEQFF. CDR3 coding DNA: TGTGCCAGCAGGCGGTCCGGGACAGACCATTACAATGAGCAGTTCTTC.

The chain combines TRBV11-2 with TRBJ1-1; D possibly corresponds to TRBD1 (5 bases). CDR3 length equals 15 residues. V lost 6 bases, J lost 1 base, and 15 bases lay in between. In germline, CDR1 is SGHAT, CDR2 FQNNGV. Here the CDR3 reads CASRPQGVPNTEAFF. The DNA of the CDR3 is TGTGCCAGCAGACCACAAGGGGTGCCGAACACTGAAGCTTTCTTT.

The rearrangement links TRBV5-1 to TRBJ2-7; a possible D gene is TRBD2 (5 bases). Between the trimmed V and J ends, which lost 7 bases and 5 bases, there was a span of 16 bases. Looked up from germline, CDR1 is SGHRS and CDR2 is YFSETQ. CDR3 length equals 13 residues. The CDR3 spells CASSHTRPHEQYF. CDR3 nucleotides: TGCGCCAGCTCGCACACTAGGCCCCACGAGCAGTACTTC.

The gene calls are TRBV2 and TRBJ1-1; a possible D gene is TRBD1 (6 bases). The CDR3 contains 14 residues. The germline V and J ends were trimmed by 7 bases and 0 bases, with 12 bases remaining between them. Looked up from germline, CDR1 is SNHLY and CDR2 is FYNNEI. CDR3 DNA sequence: TGTGCCAGCACCCGGACAGCCTTGAACACTGAAGCTTTCTTT. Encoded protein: CASTRTALNTEAFF.

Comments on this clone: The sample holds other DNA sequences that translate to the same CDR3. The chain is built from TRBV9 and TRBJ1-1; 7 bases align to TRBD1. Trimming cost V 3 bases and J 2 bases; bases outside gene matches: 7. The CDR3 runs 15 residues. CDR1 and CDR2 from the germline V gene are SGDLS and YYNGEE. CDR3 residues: CASSDRQGANTEAFF. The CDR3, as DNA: TGTGCCAGCAGCGACCGACAGGGAGCTAACACTGAAGCTTTCTTT. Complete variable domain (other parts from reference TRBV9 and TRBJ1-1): DSGVTQTPKHLITATGQRVTLRCSPRSGDLSVYWYQQSLDQGLQFLIQYYNGEERAKGNILERFSAQQFPDLHSELNLSSLELGDSALYFCASSDRQGANTEAFFGQGTRLTVV.

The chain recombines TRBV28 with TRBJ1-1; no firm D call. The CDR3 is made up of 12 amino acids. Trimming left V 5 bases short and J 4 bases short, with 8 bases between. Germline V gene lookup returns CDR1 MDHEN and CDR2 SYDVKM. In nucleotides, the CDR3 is TGTGCCAGCAGTCTGGTGGTCACTGAAGCTTTCTTT. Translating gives CASSLVVTEAFF.

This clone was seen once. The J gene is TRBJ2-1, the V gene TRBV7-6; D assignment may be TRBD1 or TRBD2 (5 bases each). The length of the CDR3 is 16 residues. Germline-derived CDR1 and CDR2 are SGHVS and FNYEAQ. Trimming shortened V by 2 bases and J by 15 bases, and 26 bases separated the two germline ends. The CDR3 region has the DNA TGTGCCAGCAGCTTACGGCGCTTTTCAGAGGGGACCCAAGGGTTCTTC. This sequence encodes CASSLRRFSEGTQGFF.

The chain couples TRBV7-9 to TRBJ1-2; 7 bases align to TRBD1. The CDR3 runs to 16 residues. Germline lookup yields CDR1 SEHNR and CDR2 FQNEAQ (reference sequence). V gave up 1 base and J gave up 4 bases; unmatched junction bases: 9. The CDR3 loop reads CASSLVFGQAIYGYTF. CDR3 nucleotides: TGTGCCAGCAGCTTAGTCTTTGGACAGGCGATCTATGGCTACACCTTC.

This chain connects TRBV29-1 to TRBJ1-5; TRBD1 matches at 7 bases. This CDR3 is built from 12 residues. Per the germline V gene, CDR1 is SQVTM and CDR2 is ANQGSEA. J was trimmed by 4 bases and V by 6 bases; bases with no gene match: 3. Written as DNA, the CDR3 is TGCAGCGTAAGACAGGGAAATCAGCCCCAGCATTTT. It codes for CSVRQGNQPQHF. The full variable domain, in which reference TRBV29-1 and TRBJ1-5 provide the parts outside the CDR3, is SAVISQKPSRDICQRGTSLTIQCQVDSQVTMMFWYRQQPGQSLTLIATANQGSEATYESGFVIDKFPISRPNLTFSTLTVSNMSPEDSSIYLCSVRQGNQPQHFGDGTRLSIL.